These 31 T cell receptor beta chains were sequenced from one sample in a study of T cell responses to AZD1222 COVID-19 vaccine. The method was immunoSEQ multiplex PCR; TCRdb's version includes in-frame clones alone and lacks a portion of them. Altogether under 150,000 clones are present, roughly nine tenths being singletons, with the ten largest covering approximately 9.4%. The specimen was peripheral blood, collected 28 days after the second AZD1222 dose. Receptor source: an adult who received the AZD1222 COVID-19 vaccine.

CDR3 coding DNA: TGTGCCAGTAGTATAGAGGTTAACACTGAAGCTTTCTTT. Translating gives CASSIEVNTEAFF. The J gene is TRBJ1-1, the V gene TRBV19; D not resolved. In germline, CDR1 is LNHDA, CDR2 SQIVND (reference sequence). V was pared by 0 bases and J by 2 bases, with 4 bases between. The CDR3 is made up of 13 amino acids.

V gene TRBV15 combines with J gene TRBJ1-4; possibly TRBD1 for D (6 bases). The CDR3 spans 15 residues. Trimming removed 0 bases from V and 7 bases from J, with 12 bases in between. The germline V gene encodes CDR1 LNHNV and CDR2 YYDKDF (reference sequence). Here the CDR3 reads CATSRDQGQVEKLFF. CDR3 sequence (DNA): TGTGCCACCAGCAGAGATCAGGGGCAAGTTGAAAAACTGTTTTTT.

The chain joins TRBV11-1 to TRBJ1-1, with D tentatively TRBD1 (5 bases). V gave up 3 bases and J gave up 5 bases, with 13 bases separating them. Per the germline V gene, CDR1 is SGHAT and CDR2 is FQDESV (reference sequence). The CDR3 has 14 residues. CDR3 in DNA: TGTGCCAGCAGCTTTTTCCCGGGACGAACTGAAGCTTTCTTT. Protein product: CASSFFPGRTEAFF.

The V gene is TRBV7-2, the J gene TRBJ2-3, with 7 bases lining up with TRBD2. The V gene end was trimmed by 6 bases and the J gene end by 1 base; junction bases not matched to a gene: 10. Germline CDR1 is SGHTA and CDR2 is FQGNSA. The CDR3 runs 16 residues. Written as DNA, the CDR3 is TGTGCCAGCAGGCCCCCGGGGACTACCGGCACAGATACGCAGTATTTT. Its translation: CASRPPGTTGTDTQYF.

This clone was picked up one time. The chain combines TRBV5-1 with TRBJ2-2, with a tentative D call TRBD1 (6 bases). CDR3 length equals 14 residues. V shed 3 bases and J shed 4 bases, with 10 bases lying between them. Looked up from germline, CDR1 is SGHRS and CDR2 is YFSETQ. CDR3 in DNA: TGCGCCAGCAGCTCTACAGGGACCACCGGGGAGCTGTTTTTT. It codes for CASSSTGTTGELFF.

The chain recombines TRBV6-2 or TRBV6-3 with TRBJ1-5, with TRBD1 as a possible D gene (6 bases). CDR1 and CDR2 from the germline V gene are MNHEY and SVGEGT. The V end was cut by 6 bases, the J end by 3 bases, with 9 bases between. The CDR3 runs 13 residues. The CDR3 bases are TGTGCCAGCAGCGGACAGCCCAATCAGCCCCAGCATTTT. Its translation is CASSGQPNQPQHF.

The rearrangement uses TRBV4-3 and TRBJ2-5, with no clear D. The CDR3 is 16 residues long. Trimming took 0 bases from V and 3 from J, leaving 14 bases between them. CDR1 is LGHNA, CDR2 YSLEER, per germline. The CDR3 reads CASSQDPQRPEETQYF. In DNA form, the CDR3 reads TGCGCCAGCAGCCAAGATCCGCAAAGACCAGAAGAGACCCAGTACTTC.

This chain joins TRBV3-1 (or the pseudogene TRBV3-2) and TRBJ2-5; the D gene is possibly TRBD2 (6 bases). CDR1 LGHDT and CDR2 YNNKEL come from the germline V gene (reference sequence). CDR3 length: 16 amino acids. Trimming removed 4 bases at V and 4 bases at J, with 19 bases between. The CDR3 sequence: CASSPRNSGLGETQYF. The CDR3 nucleotides are TGTGCCAGCAGCCCCCGTAATAGCGGCCTTGGAGAGACCCAGTACTTC.

The genes are TRBV15 and TRBJ2-1; 9 positions match TRBD2. With 5 bases clipped from V and 3 bases from J, the junction kept 5 bases outside the gene matches. This CDR3 has 15 amino acids. The germline V gene has CDR1 LNHNV and CDR2 YYDKDF (reference sequence). The CDR3 DNA follows: TGTGCCACCAGCTGGGCTAGCGGGGACTACAATGAGCAGTTCTTC. As protein: CATSWASGDYNEQFF.

The rearrangement links TRBV3-1 (or the pseudogene TRBV3-2) to TRBJ1-1; maybe TRBD1 (5 bases). V lost 4 bases and J lost 0, with 9 bases in between. The CDR3 length is 14 residues. The germline V gene has CDR1 LGHDT and CDR2 YNNKEL (reference sequence). The CDR3 is CASSPRGVNTEAFF. The CDR3, as DNA: TGTGCCAGCAGCCCGCGAGGGGTGAACACTGAAGCTTTCTTT.

The chain uses TRBV15 and TRBJ1-1; TRBD1 might be the D (5 bases). The CDR3 covers 14 residues. The V gene's germline CDR1 is LNHNV and CDR2 YYDKDF (reference sequence). V was trimmed by 1 base and J by 4 bases, leaving 10 bases between them. The CDR3 coding sequence is TGTGCCACCAGCAGAGCCTCGAGGGGCACTGAAGCTTTCTTT. Amino acids: CATSRASRGTEAFF.

The rearrangement joins TRBV9 to TRBJ1-4; D remains unclear. Germline V CDR1 and CDR2: SGDLS, YYNGEE. This CDR3 contains 14 residues. V shed 0 bases and J shed 4 bases, with 7 bases lying between them. CDR3 sequence (DNA): TGTGCCAGCAGCGTAGGCGGCAGTAATGAAAAACTGTTTTTT. As protein: CASSVGGSNEKLFF.

The chain recombines TRBV5-5 with TRBJ1-2; no firm D call. Germline values: CDR1 SGHKS, CDR2 YYEKEE (reference sequence). The CDR3 sequence is 14 residues long. V lost 1 base to trimming and J lost 5 bases, with 12 bases between them. The chain's CDR3 is CASSLLPDTYGYTF. As DNA, the CDR3 is TGTGCCAGCAGCTTGTTGCCGGATACTTATGGCTACACCTTC.

The chain couples TRBV10-3 to TRBJ1-5, with D maybe TRBD1 (6 bases). Trimming pared 4 bases from V and 2 bases from J, leaving 15 bases between. Per germline, CDR1 ENHRY and CDR2 SYGVKD. CDR3 length: 16 amino acids. The CDR3 reads CAISGSGGGGNQPQHF. The CDR3 DNA sequence: TGTGCCATCAGTGGCTCCGGGGGCGGGGGCAATCAGCCCCAGCATTTT.

The rearrangement links TRBV5-1 to TRBJ1-2, with a tentative D call TRBD1 (5 bases). Trimming stripped 0 bases from V and 4 bases from J, with 7 bases between. The germline gives CDR1 SGHRS, CDR2 YFSETQ. The CDR3 sequence is 13 residues long. CDR3 amino acids: CASSLGDLYGYTF. CDR3 coding DNA: TGCGCCAGCAGCTTGGGGGACCTCTATGGCTACACCTTC.

V is TRBV3-1 (or the pseudogene TRBV3-2) and J is TRBJ2-1; perhaps TRBD1 as D (6 bases). The CDR3 has 13 residues. CDR1 LGHDT and CDR2 YNNKEL come from the germline V gene (reference sequence). Trimming pared 5 bases from V and 7 bases from J, leaving 12 bases between. The CDR3 protein is CASSRGNLNEQFF. CDR3 nucleotide sequence: TGTGCCAGCAGCAGGGGGAATTTAAATGAGCAGTTCTTC.

V usage is TRBV6-1 and J usage is TRBJ2-1, with D maybe TRBD1 (6 bases). This CDR3 contains 15 residues. Trimming left V 2 bases short and J 1 base short, with 9 bases between. Germline V gene sequence: CDR1 MNHNS, CDR2 SASEGT. CDR3 in amino acids: CASSEQGSSYNEQFF. DNA of the CDR3: TGTGCCAGCAGTGAACAGGGGAGTTCCTACAATGAGCAGTTCTTC.

For the CDR3, the DNA is TGTGCCTTCGATCTAGCGGGAGGTCTGGATGAGCAGTTCTTC. Its translation: CAFDLAGGLDEQFF. V usage is TRBV30 and J usage is TRBJ2-1; 11 nucleotides agree with TRBD2. There are 14 residues in the CDR3. Trimming cost V 7 bases and J 8 bases; bases outside gene matches: 10. Germline V gene data show CDR1 as GTSNPN and CDR2 as SVGIG (reference sequence).

Details on this clone: The same CDR3 also results from other DNA sequences found in this sample. CDR3 residues: CASSPGAANTEAFF. For the CDR3, the DNA is TGTGCCAGCAGCCCAGGGGCAGCGAACACTGAAGCTTTCTTT. This sequence joins TRBV7-2 and TRBJ1-1, with TRBD1 as a possible D gene (6 bases). V lost 5 bases, J lost 1 base, and 11 bases lay in between. The CDR3 has 14 amino acids. The germline V gene encodes CDR1 SGHTA and CDR2 FQGNSA. Full variable domain (outside the CDR3, taken from reference TRBV7-2 and TRBJ1-1): GAGVSQSPSNKVTEKGKDVELRCDPISGHTALYWYRQSLGQGLEFLIYFQGNSAPDKSGLPSDRFSAERTGGSVSTLTIQRTQQEDSAVYLCASSPGAANTEAFFGQGTRLTVV.

The chain is built from TRBV3-1 (or the pseudogene TRBV3-2) and TRBJ1-3; a weak D match, TRBD1 (6 bases). CDR3 length equals 17 residues. Deletions cut 4 bases from V and 0 bases from J, with 16 bases between. Germline values: CDR1 LGHDT, CDR2 YNNKEL (reference sequence). The CDR3 protein is CASSRNSGASSGNTIYF. The CDR3 DNA is TGTGCCAGCAGCCGAAATTCAGGGGCGAGCTCTGGAAACACCATATATTTT.

The chain combines TRBV5-4 with TRBJ1-1; 9 positions agree with TRBD1. In germline, CDR1 is SGHNT, CDR2 YYREEE (reference sequence). Trimming at V came to 7 bases and at J to 7 bases, leaving 8 bases not matched to a gene. This CDR3 has 13 residues. Written as DNA, the CDR3 is TGTGCCAGCGGACCACAGGGGGCGGTTGAAGCTTTCTTT. Translated: CASGPQGAVEAFF.

J is TRBJ1-2 and V is TRBV19; D unclear. The germline CDR1 and CDR2 sequences are LNHDA and SQIVND (reference sequence). Trimming removed 3 bases from V and 8 bases from J, with 13 bases in between. The length of the CDR3 is 13 residues. CDR3 loop: CASSMEMSSGYTF. The DNA of the CDR3 is TGTGCCAGTAGTATGGAAATGTCGTCGGGCTACACCTTC.

The chain employs TRBV2 and TRBJ1-1; no clear D. Germline loops: CDR1 SNHLY, CDR2 FYNNEI. CDR3 length: 14 residues. Trimming pared 6 bases from V and 0 bases from J, leaving 11 bases between. The DNA for the CDR3 is TGTGCCAGCAGGCGGGATATCATGAACACTGAAGCTTTCTTT. Amino acids: CASRRDIMNTEAFF.

V is TRBV19 and J is TRBJ1-1; no firm D call. V was cut by 3 bases and J by 0 bases, with 8 bases left in between. The CDR3 totals 14 residues. Germline V gives CDR1 LNHDA, CDR2 SQIVND (reference sequence). The CDR3 region is CASSIDTLNTEAFF. CDR3 in DNA: TGTGCCAGTAGTATCGACACTTTGAACACTGAAGCTTTCTTT.

The chain uses TRBV19 and TRBJ1-2, with D possibly matching TRBD1 (6 bases). Trimming shortened V by 7 bases and J by 7 bases, and 10 bases separated the two germline ends. The CDR3 is made up of 11 amino acids. Germline V gene data show CDR1 as LNHDA and CDR2 as SQIVND (reference sequence). CDR3 residues: CASNDRRGYTF. CDR3 coding DNA: TGTGCCAGTAATGACAGGCGTGGCTACACCTTC.

The V call is TRBV5-1, the J call TRBJ1-2; D ambiguous. The CDR3 has 13 residues. Trimming took 0 bases from V and 4 from J, leaving 7 bases between them. CDR1 is SGHRS, CDR2 YFSETQ, per germline. CDR3 DNA sequence: TGCGCCAGCAGCTTGGGGGGAAGCTATGGCTACACCTTC. It is translated as CASSLGGSYGYTF.

The V call is TRBV14, the J call TRBJ1-1, with D possibly being TRBD1 (5 bases). V gave up 4 bases and J gave up 1 base, with 10 bases separating them. Germline assignment: CDR1 SGHDN and CDR2 FVKESK. This CDR3 comprises 14 residues. CDR3: CASSLLTENTEAFF. CDR3 DNA sequence: TGTGCCAGCAGCCTGCTGACAGAGAACACTGAAGCTTTCTTT.

This chain uses TRBV24-1 with TRBJ2-2, with a possible D match to TRBD2 (6 bases). This CDR3 spans 16 amino acids. Looked up from germline, CDR1 is KGHDR and CDR2 is SFDVKD. Trimming stripped 5 bases from V and 6 bases from J, with 18 bases between. CDR3 sequence reads: CATSGGDSSSAGELFF. CDR3 in DNA: TGTGCCACCAGTGGGGGGGACTCTTCCAGCGCCGGGGAGCTGTTTTTT.

Only a few counts were recorded for this clone. J is TRBJ2-7 and V is TRBV18; no reliable D call. V was pared by 4 bases and J by 0 bases, with 7 bases between. Germline V gene data show CDR1 as KGHSH and CDR2 as LQKENI. The CDR3 runs 13 residues. As DNA, the CDR3 is TGTGCCAGCTCACTACTAACCTCCTACGAGCAGTACTTC. Encoded protein: CASSLLTSYEQYF. The full variable domain, completed using reference TRBV18 and TRBJ2-7, is NAGVMQNPRHLVRRRGQEARLRCSPMKGHSHVYWYRQLPEEGLKFMVYLQKENIIDESGMPKERFSAEFPKEGPSILRIQQVVRGDSAAYFCASSLLTSYEQYFGPGTRLTVT.

The CDR3, as DNA: TGTGCTAGTGGTTTGGGACAGGAGTATAATTCACCCCTCCACTTT. It translates to CASGLGQEYNSPLHF. This chain joins TRBV12-5 and TRBJ1-6, with TRBD1 as a possible D gene (6 bases). Germline V gives CDR1 LGHNT, CDR2 FRNRAP. There are 15 residues in the CDR3. Trimming pared 1 base from V and 4 bases from J, leaving 8 bases between.

Points on this clone: No DNA is shown, since the ends of the CDR3 on it are uncertain; the CDR3 is the one TCRdb lists. The gene calls are TRBV7-8 and TRBJ2-5; the table's D call, TRBD2, was not checked against the DNA. The CDR3 totals 17 residues, both ends included. Germline loops: CDR1 SGHVS, CDR2 FQNEAQ. CDR3: CASSLVAISSGILAQYF.